This T cell receptor beta chain emerged from a study of T cells in Graves' hyperthyroidism and ophthalmopathy. Overall study: At initial diagnosis, before any treatment had begun, peripheral blood was obtained.

This clonotype has only a few counts. Amplification targeted TCR beta CDR3 regions from RNA transcripts. The HTBI primer set was used in a first-round RT-PCR of the TCR CDR3. MiXCR, run by TCRdb on the multiplex PCR reads, gives a single entry per CDR3 protein. Among roughly 300,000 distinct CDR3 sequences listed, about 15% were seen once. Newly diagnosed hyperthyroidism patients aged 18 to 65 years had disease lasting under 2 months. Diagnostic decisions used clinical symptoms, serum thyroxine and TRAb, thyroid ultrasound and orbital computed tomography. The PBMCs studied were ones that came from about 10 ml fresh peripheral blood. Germline V gene data show CDR1 as GTSNPN and CDR2 as SVGIG (reference sequence). The V segment lost 0 bases and the J segment 5 bases; nucleotides outside the gene matches: 8. The CDR3 consists of 16 residues.

The specimen was blood. The receptor was isolated from a woman aged 25-40 years with Graves' hyperthyroidism. This chain uses TRBV30 with TRBJ2-1; 9 nucleotides align to TRBD2. The CDR3 spells CAWSVRLADTNNEQFF. CDR3 bases: TGTGCCTGGAGTGTCCGACTAGCGGATACTAACAATGAGCAGTTCTTC.